What follows are 24 T cell receptor beta chains derived from one specimen sequenced in a study of Graves' ophthalmopathy and Graves' hyperthyroidism. The sequenced template was RNA, covering the TCR beta CDR3 region. Second-round multiplex PCR came after first-round RT-PCR with HTBI primers. TCRdb re-derived calls from the multiplex PCR reads in MiXCR, one entry per CDR3 protein. This repertoire shows hundreds of thousands of distinct CDR3 sequences, roughly 21% found once; its top ten account for approximately 3%. The sample taken for sequencing was peripheral blood. These receptors all stem from a woman under 30 with stable Graves' hyperthyroidism.

This chain joins TRBV11-1 and TRBJ2-5; TRBD2 aligns across 12 bases. The CDR3 covers 19 residues. The V segment lost 5 bases and the J segment 2 bases; nucleotides outside the gene matches: 15. Per the germline V gene, CDR1 is SGHAT and CDR2 is FQDESV (reference sequence). Here the CDR3 reads CASSPGGRTSGKRQETQYF. DNA of the CDR3: TGTGCCAGCAGCCCCGGGGGGCGGACTAGCGGGAAAAGACAAGAGACCCAGTACTTC.

This clonotype was picked up many times. The chain combines TRBV19 with TRBJ1-5, with 10 bases identical to TRBD1. The CDR3 runs to 17 residues. From germline, CDR1 is LNHDA and CDR2 SQIVND (reference sequence). The ends lost 5 bases at V and 0 bases at J; junction bases unmatched: 7. As DNA, the CDR3 is TGTGCCAGTAGTGACCGGGACAGGGGACATAGCAATCAGCCCCAGCATTTT. Protein sequence: CASSDRDRGHSNQPQHF.

The J gene is TRBJ2-3, the V gene TRBV6-5; 7 nucleotides line up with TRBD2. J lost 5 bases, V lost 2 bases, and 10 bases had no gene match. The CDR3 totals 16 residues. Germline assignment: CDR1 MNHEY and CDR2 SVGAGI. DNA for the CDR3: TGTGCCAGCAGTTACGGGAGCGGGACTGGTGGAGATACGCAGTATTTT. It is translated as CASSYGSGTGGDTQYF.

This clonotype was found many times. V gene TRBV28 combines with J gene TRBJ1-6; TRBD1 agrees at 8 bases. J gave up 9 bases and V 7 bases, and 5 bases lay outside the gene matches. The germline V gene encodes CDR1 MDHEN and CDR2 SYDVKM. CDR3 length equals 13 residues. CDR3: CASTPGTGSPLHF. CDR3 in DNA: TGTGCCAGCACTCCCGGGACAGGTTCACCCCTCCACTTT.

This clonotype has a count of ten or more. J is TRBJ2-7 and V is TRBV2, with 13 nucleotides matching TRBD2. The CDR3 length is 17 residues. Germline lookup yields CDR1 SNHLY and CDR2 FYNNEI. J was trimmed by 2 bases and V by 6 bases; bases with no gene match: 10. The CDR3 here is CASRGRTSGRGAYEQYF. Written as DNA, the CDR3 is TGTGCCAGCAGGGGTCGGACTAGCGGGAGAGGGGCCTACGAGCAGTACTTC.

Ten or more counts support this clonotype. The chain couples TRBV6-1 to TRBJ2-5, with D perhaps matching TRBD1 or TRBD2 (5 bases each). V gave up 5 bases and J gave up 9 bases, with 13 bases separating them. This CDR3 comprises 12 residues. CDR1 and CDR2 (germline): MNHNS, SASEGT. The CDR3 sequence: CASSSDWDAQYF. The CDR3 bases are TGTGCCAGCAGTTCGGACTGGGACGCCCAGTACTTC.

This clonotype was picked up a small number of times. The chain uses TRBV12-3 or TRBV12-4 and TRBJ1-1, with D maybe TRBD1 (6 bases). V lost 5 bases and J 3 bases, leaving 19 bases between the germline ends. This CDR3 is 16 amino acids long. CDR3 sequence: CASSPPGGGWYTEAFF. CDR3 bases: TGTGCCAGCAGTCCACCGGGGGGGGGCTGGTACACTGAAGCTTTCTTT.

This clonotype has a count of ten or more. The chain uses TRBV2 and TRBJ1-1; tentative D call: TRBD1 (5 bases). CDR3 size: 11 residues. V lost 9 bases and J lost 6, with 11 bases in between. Germline V CDR1 and CDR2: SNHLY, FYNNEI. The CDR3 spells CARGRESEAFF. The CDR3 nucleotides are TGTGCCAGGGGCAGGGAATCTGAAGCTTTCTTT.

The sample holds many counts of this clonotype. The chain joins TRBV20-1 to TRBJ2-7; weak D call: TRBD1 (6 bases). The germline CDR1 and CDR2 sequences are DFQATT and SNEGSKA (reference sequence). The CDR3 runs to 15 residues. V was clipped by 0 bases and J by 0 bases, with 12 bases between them. DNA for the CDR3: TGCAGTGCTAGAGATCTGACAGGACCCTCCTACGAGCAGTACTTC. It yields the protein CSARDLTGPSYEQYF.

This clonotype came up many times. V and J are TRBV12-3 or TRBV12-4 and TRBJ2-7; D remains ambiguous. V gave up 6 bases and J gave up 0 bases, with 9 bases separating them. This CDR3 contains 13 residues. CDR3 amino acids: CASRDKFSYEQYF. The CDR3 DNA reads as TGTGCCAGCAGAGACAAGTTCTCCTACGAGCAGTACTTC.

This clonotype was seen ten or more times. This chain links TRBV7-2 with TRBJ2-5; 15 nucleotides line up with TRBD2. The germline gives CDR1 SGHTA, CDR2 FQGNSA. The CDR3 has 15 amino acids. The trim removed 8 bases at V and 5 bases at J, leaving 6 bases unmatched. DNA of the CDR3: TGTGCCAGCCGGGGGACTAGCGGGAGGTTGGAGACCCAGTACTTC. Translated, it gives CASRGTSGRLETQYF.

This clonotype was seen repeatedly, ten times or more. The J gene is TRBJ2-5, the V gene TRBV4-2; 15 bases fit TRBD2. The CDR3 sequence is 16 residues long. The germline V gene encodes CDR1 LGHNA and CDR2 YNFKEQ. V gave up 4 bases and J gave up 5 bases; unmatched junction bases: 5. The DNA of the CDR3 is TGTGCCAGCAGCCCAGATGGGACTAGCGGGAGGGAGACCCAGTACTTC. It encodes CASSPDGTSGRETQYF.

This clonotype was seen ten or more times. The CDR3 sequence: CASSYSFRTTYEQYF. The CDR3 DNA is TGTGCCAGCAGTTACTCTTTCAGGACAACCTACGAGCAGTACTTC. This chain joins TRBV6-5 and TRBJ2-7, with TRBD1 as a possible D gene (5 bases). The CDR3 has 15 amino acids. CDR1 is MNHEY and CDR2 is SVGAGI in the germline V gene. Trimming stripped 0 bases from V and 2 bases from J, with 11 bases between.

This clonotype was recorded many times. This chain joins TRBV4-3 and TRBJ2-7; D unresolved. Germline CDR1 reads LGHNA; CDR2 reads YSLEER. V lost 3 bases and J lost 3, with 6 bases in between. The CDR3 spans 12 residues. The chain's CDR3 is CASSQMGYEQYF. CDR3 nucleotide sequence: TGCGCCAGCAGCCAGATGGGCTACGAGCAGTACTTC.

This clonotype showed up just a few times. This chain connects TRBV5-1 to TRBJ1-6, with 7 bases matching TRBD1. CDR3 length: 16 residues. Trimming took 3 bases from V and 0 from J; bases not matched to a gene: 3. Germline CDR1 SGHRS, CDR2 YFSETQ. The CDR3 protein is CASSSRQGSYNSPLHF. The CDR3 coding sequence is TGCGCCAGCAGCTCAAGACAGGGCTCCTATAATTCACCCCTCCACTTT. Supplemented by reference TRBV5-1 and TRBJ1-6, the full variable domain reads KAGVTQTPRYLIKTRGQQVTLSCSPISGHRSVSWYQQTPGQGLQFLFEYFSETQRNKGNFPGRFSGRQFSNSRSEMNVSTLELGDSALYLCASSSRQGSYNSPLHFGNGTRLTVT.

This clonotype occurred many times. The CDR3 spells CATSRAGLINTGELFF. CDR3 nucleotides: TGTGCCACCAGCAGAGCGGGACTCATCAACACCGGGGAGCTGTTTTTT. The J gene is TRBJ2-2, the V gene TRBV15, with TRBD2 as a possible D gene (6 bases). V was cut by 1 base and J by 2 bases, with 11 bases left in between. CDR1 and CDR2 (germline): LNHNV, YYDKDF (reference sequence). There are 16 residues in the CDR3. The full variable domain, its missing parts supplied by reference TRBV15 and TRBJ2-2, is DAMVIQNPRYQVTQFGKPVTLSCSQTLNHNVMYWYQQKSSQAPKLLFHYYDKDFNNEADTPDNFQSRRPNTSFCFLDIRSPGLGDTAMYLCATSRAGLINTGELFFGEGSRLTVL.

The genes are TRBV12-5 and TRBJ2-4; D is undetermined. The V gene's germline CDR1 is LGHNT and CDR2 FRNRAP. The CDR3 extends over 15 amino acids. V lost 6 bases and J 0 bases, leaving 12 bases between the germline ends. CDR3 in amino acids: CASGPSGTAKNIQYF. CDR3 nucleotides: TGTGCTAGTGGCCCCTCAGGTACAGCCAAAAACATTCAGTACTTC.

Concerning this clonotype itself: A read error is likely, as this CDR3 ends without the conserved phenylalanine or tryptophan. The rearrangement joins TRBV5-1 to TRBJ2-2; D might be TRBD2 (6 bases). Trimming left V 1 base short and J 1 base short, with 11 bases between. Germline V gene sequence: CDR1 SGHRS, CDR2 YFSETQ. This CDR3 region has 16 residues. CDR3 DNA: TGCGCCAGCAGCTTGCAAGGAGGGATGAACACCGGGGAGCTGTTTTTG. This gives the protein CASSLQGGMNTGELFL.

Ten or more counts support this clonotype. V and J are TRBV11-1 and TRBJ2-7; the match to TRBD1 covers 10 bases. The CDR3 is made up of 16 amino acids. CDR1 is SGHAT, CDR2 FQDESV, per germline (reference sequence). V was pared by 2 bases and J by 4 bases, with 8 bases of the junction left unmatched. The CDR3 sequence: CASSLRRGTGDYEQYF. The CDR3 DNA reads TGTGCCAGCAGCTTAAGACGAGGGACAGGGGATTACGAGCAGTACTTC. The complete variable domain, with remaining parts taken from reference TRBV11-1 and TRBJ2-7, reads EAEVAQSPRYKITEKSQAVAFWCDPISGHATLYWYRQILGQGPELLVQFQDESVVDDSQLPKDRFSAERLKGVDSTLKIQPAELGDSAMYLCASSLRRGTGDYEQYFGPGTRLTVT.

A note on this clonotype: A single base separates this from a much larger clone, so it may be a read error. The chain employs TRBV5-1 and TRBJ2-7; the D is unclear. Germline-derived CDR1 and CDR2 are SGHRS and YFSETQ. This CDR3 spans 14 amino acids. Here the CDR3 reads CASSFRFSSYDQYF. CDR3 bases: TGCGCCAGCAGCTTCAGGTTTTCCTCCTACGACCAGTACTTC.

This clonotype was observed at least ten times. The chain carries TRBV30 and TRBJ1-1; D remains ambiguous. Germline V gene sequence: CDR1 GTSNPN, CDR2 SVGIG (reference sequence). CDR3 length: 13 residues. V lost 5 bases to trimming and J lost 1 base, with 11 bases between them. The CDR3, as DNA: TGTGCCTGGGGGCTCCAGAAGAACACTGAAGCTTTCTTT. This gives the protein CAWGLQKNTEAFF.

The chain uses TRBV28 and TRBJ1-3; D is perhaps TRBD1 (5 bases). The germline gives CDR1 MDHEN, CDR2 SYDVKM. The CDR3 has 17 residues. Trimming removed 1 base at V and 0 bases at J, with 13 bases between. CDR3 DNA sequence: TGTGCCAGCAGTTTATTAGGGGTCATGGGCTCTGGAAACACCATATATTTT. It specifies CASSLLGVMGSGNTIYF.

This clonotype has a count of ten or more. V usage is TRBV18 and J usage is TRBJ2-7, with 14 bases lining up with TRBD2. Germline-derived CDR1 and CDR2 are KGHSH and LQKENI. Unmatched junction bases numbered 5, after V lost 2 bases and J lost 5 bases. The CDR3 has 16 amino acids. The CDR3 DNA is TGTGCCAGCTCACCATCGGGACTAGCGGGAGTTAACGAGCAGTACTTC. It encodes CASSPSGLAGVNEQYF.

The rearrangement uses TRBV5-1 and TRBJ2-4; 8 bases are shared with TRBD1. Germline-derived CDR1 and CDR2 are SGHRS and YFSETQ. Germline trimming cut 4 bases from V and 9 bases from J; bases unmatched to any gene: 6. This CDR3 spans 13 amino acids. The CDR3 reads CASSQTGQGIQYF. CDR3 in DNA: TGCGCCAGCAGCCAGACAGGACAGGGCATTCAGTACTTC.